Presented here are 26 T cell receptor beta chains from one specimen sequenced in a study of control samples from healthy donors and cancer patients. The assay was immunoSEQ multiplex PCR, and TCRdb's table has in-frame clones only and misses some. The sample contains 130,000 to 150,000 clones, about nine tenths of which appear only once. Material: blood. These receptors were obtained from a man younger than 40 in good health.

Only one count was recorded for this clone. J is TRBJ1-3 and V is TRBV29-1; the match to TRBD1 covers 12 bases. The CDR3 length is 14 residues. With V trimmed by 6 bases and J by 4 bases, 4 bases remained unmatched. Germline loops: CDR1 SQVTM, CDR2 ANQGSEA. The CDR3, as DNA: TGCAGCGTGAAGGGACAGGGGGCCGGAAACACCATATATTTT. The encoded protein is CSVKGQGAGNTIYF. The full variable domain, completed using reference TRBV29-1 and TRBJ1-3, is SAVISQKPSRDICQRGTSLTIQCQVDSQVTMMFWYRQQPGQSLTLIATANQGSEATYESGFVIDKFPISRPNLTFSTLTVSNMSPEDSSIYLCSVKGQGAGNTIYFGEGSWLTVV.

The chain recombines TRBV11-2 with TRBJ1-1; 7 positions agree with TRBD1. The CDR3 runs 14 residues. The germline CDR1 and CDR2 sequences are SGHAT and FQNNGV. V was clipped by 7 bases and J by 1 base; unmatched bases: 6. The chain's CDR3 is CASKATGENTEAFF. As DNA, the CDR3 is TGTGCCAGCAAAGCCACAGGGGAGAACACTGAAGCTTTCTTT.

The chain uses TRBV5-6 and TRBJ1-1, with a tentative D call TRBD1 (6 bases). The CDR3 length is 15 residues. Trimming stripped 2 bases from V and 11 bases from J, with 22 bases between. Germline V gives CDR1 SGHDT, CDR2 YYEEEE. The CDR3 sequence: CASSFAYKGGRDAFF. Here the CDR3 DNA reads TGTGCCAGCAGCTTTGCTTATAAAGGGGGGCGCGACGCTTTCTTT.

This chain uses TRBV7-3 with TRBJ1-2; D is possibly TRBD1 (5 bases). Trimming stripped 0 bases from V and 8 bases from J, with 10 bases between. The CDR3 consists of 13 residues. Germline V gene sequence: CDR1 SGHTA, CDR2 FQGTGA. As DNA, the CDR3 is TGTGCCAGCAGCTTAACCGGGGGTTACGGCTACACCTTC. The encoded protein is CASSLTGGYGYTF.

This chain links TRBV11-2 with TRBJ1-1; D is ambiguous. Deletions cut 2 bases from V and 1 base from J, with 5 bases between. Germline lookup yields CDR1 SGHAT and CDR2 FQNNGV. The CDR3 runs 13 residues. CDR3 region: CASSLQTNTEAFF. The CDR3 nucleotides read TGTGCCAGCAGCTTACAGACGAACACTGAAGCTTTCTTT.

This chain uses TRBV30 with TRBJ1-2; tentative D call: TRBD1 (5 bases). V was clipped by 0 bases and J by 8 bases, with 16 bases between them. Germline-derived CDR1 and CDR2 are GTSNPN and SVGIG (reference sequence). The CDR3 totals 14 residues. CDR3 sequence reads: CAWSVGAFLLGYTF. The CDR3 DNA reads TGTGCCTGGAGTGTTGGGGCGTTTCTGCTGGGCTACACCTTC.

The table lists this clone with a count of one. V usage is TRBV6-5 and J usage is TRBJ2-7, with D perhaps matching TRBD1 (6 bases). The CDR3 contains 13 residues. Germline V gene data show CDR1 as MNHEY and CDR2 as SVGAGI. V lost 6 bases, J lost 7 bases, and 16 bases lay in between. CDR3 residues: CASRFRGSQEQYF. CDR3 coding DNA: TGTGCCAGCAGATTCAGGGGTTCGCAAGAGCAGTACTTC.

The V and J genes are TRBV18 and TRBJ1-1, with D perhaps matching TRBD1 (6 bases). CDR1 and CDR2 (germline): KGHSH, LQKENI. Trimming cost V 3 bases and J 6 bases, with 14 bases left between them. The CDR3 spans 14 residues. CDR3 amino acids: CASSPVGGNPEAFF. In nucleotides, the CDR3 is TGTGCCAGCTCACCCGTAGGGGGAAACCCTGAAGCTTTCTTT. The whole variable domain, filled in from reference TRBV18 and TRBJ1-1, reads NAGVMQNPRHLVRRRGQEARLRCSPMKGHSHVYWYRQLPEEGLKFMVYLQKENIIDESGMPKERFSAEFPKEGPSILRIQQVVRGDSAAYFCASSPVGGNPEAFFGQGTRLTVV.

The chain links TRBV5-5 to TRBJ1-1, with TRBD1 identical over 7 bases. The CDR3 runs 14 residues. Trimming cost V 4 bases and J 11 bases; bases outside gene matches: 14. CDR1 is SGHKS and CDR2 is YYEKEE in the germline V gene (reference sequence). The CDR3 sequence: CASSRSTGQMEAFF. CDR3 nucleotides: TGTGCCAGCAGCCGATCCACGGGACAGATGGAGGCTTTCTTT.

As DNA, the CDR3 is TGTGCCAGCAGCTTGGACGACGAGCAGTACTTC. This codes for CASSLDDEQYF. The chain joins TRBV7-2 to TRBJ2-7; D is ambiguous. The germline V gene encodes CDR1 SGHTA and CDR2 FQGNSA. V was clipped by 3 bases and J by 5 bases, with 5 bases between them. This CDR3 is 11 amino acids long.

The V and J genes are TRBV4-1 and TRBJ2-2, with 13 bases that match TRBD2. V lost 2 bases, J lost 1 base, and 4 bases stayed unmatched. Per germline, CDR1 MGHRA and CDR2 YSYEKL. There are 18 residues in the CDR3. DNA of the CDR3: TGCGCCAGCAGCCAATCGGGACTAGCGGGAATGAACACCGGGGAGCTGTTTTTT. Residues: CASSQSGLAGMNTGELFF.

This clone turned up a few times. Here the CDR3 DNA reads TGTGCCAGCAGCTTAGAACTAGCGGGAGGTTGGTGGAATGAGCAGTTCTTC. Translation: CASSLELAGGWWNEQFF. The chain couples TRBV11-3 to TRBJ2-1; 12 nucleotides align to TRBD2. V was pared by 0 bases and J by 7 bases, with 7 bases of the junction left unmatched. The CDR3 spans 17 residues. Germline-derived CDR1 and CDR2 are SGHNT and YENEEA.

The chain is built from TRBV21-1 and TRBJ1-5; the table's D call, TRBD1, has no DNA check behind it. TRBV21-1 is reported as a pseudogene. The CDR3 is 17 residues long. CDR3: CASSKLLTGSSHQPQHF. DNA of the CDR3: TGTGCCAGCAGCAAACTTTTGACAGGGTCCTCCCATCAGCCCCAGCATTTT.

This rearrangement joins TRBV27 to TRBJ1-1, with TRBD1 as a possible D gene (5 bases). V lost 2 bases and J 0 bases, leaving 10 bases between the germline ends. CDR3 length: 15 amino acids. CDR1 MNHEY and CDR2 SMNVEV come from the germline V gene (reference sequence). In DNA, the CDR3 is TGTGCCAGCAGTTTACAGGGAAGAGTGAACACTGAAGCTTTCTTT. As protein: CASSLQGRVNTEAFF.

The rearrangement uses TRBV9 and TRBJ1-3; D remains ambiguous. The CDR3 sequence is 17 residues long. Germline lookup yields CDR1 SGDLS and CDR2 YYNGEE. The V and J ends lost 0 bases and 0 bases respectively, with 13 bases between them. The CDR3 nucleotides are TGTGCCAGCAGCGTAGGTTCAGGCCCGAGCTCTGGAAACACCATATATTTT. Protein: CASSVGSGPSSGNTIYF.

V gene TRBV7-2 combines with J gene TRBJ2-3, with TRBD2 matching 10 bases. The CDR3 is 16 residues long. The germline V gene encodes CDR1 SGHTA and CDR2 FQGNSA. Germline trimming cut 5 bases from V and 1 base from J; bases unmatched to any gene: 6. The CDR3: CASSTSGKRGTDTQYF. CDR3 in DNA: TGTGCCAGCAGCACTAGCGGGAAACGGGGCACAGATACGCAGTATTTT.

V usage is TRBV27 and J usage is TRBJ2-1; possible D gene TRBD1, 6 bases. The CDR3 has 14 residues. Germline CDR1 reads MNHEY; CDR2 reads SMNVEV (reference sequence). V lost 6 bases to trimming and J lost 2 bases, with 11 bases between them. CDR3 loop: CASRSTGPYNEQFF. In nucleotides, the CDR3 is TGTGCCAGCAGATCGACAGGTCCCTACAATGAGCAGTTCTTC.

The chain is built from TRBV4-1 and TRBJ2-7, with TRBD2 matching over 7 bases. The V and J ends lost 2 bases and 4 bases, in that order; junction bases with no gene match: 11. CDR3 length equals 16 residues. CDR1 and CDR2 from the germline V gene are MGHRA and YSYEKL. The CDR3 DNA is TGCGCCAGCAGCCAAAGCTCCGGGGGGAGAGTTTACGAGCAGTACTTC. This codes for CASSQSSGGRVYEQYF.

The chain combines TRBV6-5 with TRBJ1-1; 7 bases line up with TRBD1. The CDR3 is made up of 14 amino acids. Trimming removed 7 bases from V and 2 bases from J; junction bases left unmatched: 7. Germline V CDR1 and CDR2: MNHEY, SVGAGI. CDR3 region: CASMWDRHNTEAFF. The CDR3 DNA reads TGTGCCAGCATGTGGGACAGACATAACACTGAAGCTTTCTTT.

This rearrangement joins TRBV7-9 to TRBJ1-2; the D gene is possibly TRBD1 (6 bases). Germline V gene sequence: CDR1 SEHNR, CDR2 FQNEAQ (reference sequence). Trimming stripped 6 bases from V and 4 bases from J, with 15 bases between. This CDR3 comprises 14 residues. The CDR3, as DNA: TGTGCCAGCAGACGGGACACTCAGGCCTATGGCTACACCTTC. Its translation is CASRRDTQAYGYTF.

The CDR3 region is CASSLEDGSSYNSPLHF. CDR3 DNA sequence: TGTGCCAGCAGCTTGGAGGACGGGAGCTCCTATAATTCACCCCTCCACTTT. The rearrangement uses TRBV5-6 and TRBJ1-6; no clear D. Deletions cut 0 bases from V and 0 bases from J, with 10 bases between. The CDR3 consists of 17 residues. The germline V gene has CDR1 SGHDT and CDR2 YYEEEE.

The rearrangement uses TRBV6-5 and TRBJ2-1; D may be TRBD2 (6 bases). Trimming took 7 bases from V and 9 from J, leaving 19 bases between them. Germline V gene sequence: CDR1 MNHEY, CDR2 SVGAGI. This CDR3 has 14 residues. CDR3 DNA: TGTGCCAGCAAAAAGTGGGGACTGCCTGGTGAGCAGTTCTTC. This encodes CASKKWGLPGEQFF.

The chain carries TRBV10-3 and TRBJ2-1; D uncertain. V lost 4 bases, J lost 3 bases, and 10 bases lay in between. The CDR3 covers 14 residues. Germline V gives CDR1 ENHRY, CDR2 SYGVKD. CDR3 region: CAISGQTNYNEQFF. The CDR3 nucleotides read TGTGCCATCAGTGGTCAAACAAACTACAATGAGCAGTTCTTC.

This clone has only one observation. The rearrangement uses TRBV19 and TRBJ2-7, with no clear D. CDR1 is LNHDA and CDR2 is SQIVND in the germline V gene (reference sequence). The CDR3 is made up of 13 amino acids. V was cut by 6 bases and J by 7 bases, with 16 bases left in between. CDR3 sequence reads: CASSSLHVGEQYF. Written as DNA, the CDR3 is TGTGCCAGTAGCTCCCTCCATGTGGGTGAGCAGTACTTC. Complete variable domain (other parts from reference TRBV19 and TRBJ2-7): DGGITQSPKYLFRKEGQNVTLSCEQNLNHDAMYWYRQDPGQGLRLIYYSQIVNDFQKGDIAEGYSVSREKKESFPLTVTSAQKNPTAFYLCASSSLHVGEQYFGPGTRLTVT.

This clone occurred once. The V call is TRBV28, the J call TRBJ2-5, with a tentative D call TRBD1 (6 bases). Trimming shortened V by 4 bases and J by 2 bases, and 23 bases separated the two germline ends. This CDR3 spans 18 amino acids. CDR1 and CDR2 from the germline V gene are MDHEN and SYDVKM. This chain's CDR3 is CASSSPRSRDITQETQYF. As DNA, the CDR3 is TGTGCCAGCAGTTCTCCCCGAAGCCGGGACATAACTCAAGAGACCCAGTACTTC.

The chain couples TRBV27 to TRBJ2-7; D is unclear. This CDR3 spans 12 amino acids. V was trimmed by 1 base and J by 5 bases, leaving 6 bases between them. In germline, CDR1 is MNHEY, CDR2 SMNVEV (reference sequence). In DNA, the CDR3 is TGTGCCAGCAGTTTATTTGGAGACGAGCAGTACTTC. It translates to CASSLFGDEQYF.